This entry is about one T cell receptor (beta chain). The antigen remains unidentified. This sample is part of a study of blood T cells in healthy people across ages. Study details: Per two T cells, about one barcoded beta molecule was captured through template switching. Overall study findings and caveats: Observed TCR beta diversity showed a strong correlation with the percentage of naive T cells as measured by flow cytometry.

Combining a sample-barcoded 5' primer with a J-beta primer mix, a second PCR ran for about 7 to 11 cycles. Every single cDNA molecule received a tag from a template-switch adaptor with 12 random nucleotides. TCRdb passed the 5' RACE reads through MiXCR, listing each CDR3 protein once. The sample lists around 1.5 million distinct CDR3 sequences, 55% to 75% occurring once. The length of the CDR3 is 16 residues. Trimming took 0 bases from V and 5 from J, leaving 13 bases between them. From germline, CDR1 is SEHNR and CDR2 FQNEAQ (reference sequence). Sequenced input: blood. The J gene is TRBJ1-4, the V gene TRBV7-9; D call uncertain. This TCR was sampled from a man younger than 30 in good health. This CDR3 is CASSLAPRSPNEKLFF. The CDR3, as DNA: TGTGCCAGCAGCTTAGCGCCCCGGAGTCCCAATGAAAAACTGTTTTTT.